The clone carrying this T cell receptor (beta chain) was recorded a few times. Its antigen is undetermined. The data derive from a study of CD8 T cells in ankylosing spondylitis. Findings and limits, study-wide: For ankylosing spondylitis blood, a TCR beta motif of roughly 8 highly homologous variants appeared characteristic. Clones linked to disease were reported to show significant enrichment in matched ankylosing spondylitis synovial fluid.

Each CDR3 protein gets one entry after TCRdb re-called the 5' RACE reads with MiXCR. Of fewer than 750,000 distinct CDR3 sequences detected, around 17% appear once; the ten largest clones hold under 20%. This CDR3 spans 13 amino acids. The junction had 5 bases not matched to a gene; V was cut back by 6 bases and J by 4 bases. The germline gives CDR1 MNHEY, CDR2 SVGEGT. This sequence was found in a male donor with ankylosing spondylitis. The chain has TRBV6-2 or TRBV6-3 and TRBJ1-1; 7 bases line up with TRBD1. Sequencing input: blood, either unsorted or a sorted T cell fraction (not recorded which). The chain's CDR3 is CASRPGQPTEAFF. For the CDR3, the DNA is TGTGCCAGCAGGCCGGGACAGCCCACTGAAGCTTTCTTT.